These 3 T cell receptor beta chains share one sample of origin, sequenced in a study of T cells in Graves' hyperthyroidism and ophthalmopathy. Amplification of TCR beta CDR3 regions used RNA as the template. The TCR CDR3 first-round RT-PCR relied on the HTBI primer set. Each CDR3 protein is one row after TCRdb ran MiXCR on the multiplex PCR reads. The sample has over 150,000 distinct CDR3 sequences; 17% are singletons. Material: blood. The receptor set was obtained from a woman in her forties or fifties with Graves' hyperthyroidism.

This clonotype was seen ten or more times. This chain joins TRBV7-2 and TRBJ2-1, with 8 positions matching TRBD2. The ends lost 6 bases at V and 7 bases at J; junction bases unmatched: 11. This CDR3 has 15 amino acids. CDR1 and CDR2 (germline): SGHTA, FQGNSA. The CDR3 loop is CASSLLGTRENEQFF. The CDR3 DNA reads TGTGCCAGCAGTCTACTAGGGACTAGGGAGAATGAGCAGTTCTTC.

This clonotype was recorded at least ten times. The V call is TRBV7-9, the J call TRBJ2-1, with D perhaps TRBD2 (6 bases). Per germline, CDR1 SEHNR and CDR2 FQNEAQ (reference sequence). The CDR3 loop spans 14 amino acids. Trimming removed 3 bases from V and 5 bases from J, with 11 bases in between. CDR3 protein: CASSFLGSDNEQFF. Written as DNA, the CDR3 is TGTGCCAGCAGCTTTCTCGGGAGCGACAATGAGCAGTTCTTC.

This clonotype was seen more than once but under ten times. In DNA, the CDR3 is TGCGCCAGCAGCGGGGACAGGAGGACAGATACGCAGTATTTT. This sequence encodes CASSGDRRTDTQYF. This chain connects TRBV10-1 to TRBJ2-3; 8 nucleotides agree with TRBD1. The CDR3 has 14 residues. V trimming: 6 bases; J trimming: 3 bases; junction bases outside the gene matches: 5. CDR1 and CDR2 (germline): WNHNN, SYGVQD (reference sequence).